Included here is one TCR beta chain sequence, with context. The antigen remains undetermined. The data were taken from a study of CD8 T cells in Susac syndrome. Study-level findings and limits: Clonal expansion was not observed in the Susac syndrome CD4+ T cell repertoires.

The sequenced target, TCR beta, came from blood CD8+ and CD4+ T cells. The CDR3 totals 12 residues. Germline-derived CDR1 and CDR2 are LNHDA and SQIVND (reference sequence). V gave up 6 bases and J gave up 6 bases, with 9 bases separating them. Reverse transcription of about 0.45 to 1 ug RNA was performed with random hexamers. TCRdb independently ran MiXCR on the immunoSEQ multiplex PCR reads; one entry per CDR3 protein. Among about 200,000 distinct CDR3 sequences listed, 91% were seen once. The chain has TRBV19 and TRBJ1-5; D unresolved. The sequencing sample was made of CD4+ T cells from PBMCs. The clonotype originates from a human donor with Susac syndrome. For the CDR3, the DNA is TGTGCCAGTAGCTCAATGCCTCAGCCCCAGCATTTT. This gives the protein CASSSMPQPQHF.